This T cell receptor (beta chain) was sequenced in a study of blood T cell repertoires in COVID-19. Across the study: There were acute and convalescent COVID-19 samples, and they came from the United States, Italy and Spain.

CDR1 is SGHDT, CDR2 YYEEEE, per germline. This CDR3 contains 12 residues. Trimming cost V 7 bases and J 8 bases, with 15 bases left between them. In the authors' workflow: Scientists estimated how many nucleated cells there were by amplifying reference gene primers. TCRdb keeps only in-frame clones here, not all; method: immunoSEQ multiplex PCR. V, J and clone size are taken as reported in that table, and D and trimming were inferred from the DNA itself. The data contain 45,000 to 70,000 clones, around 87% of them singletons. The sequenced material came from peripheral blood. The source of this sequence is a woman in her sixties with COVID-19, enrolled during active disease. This rearrangement joins TRBV5-6 to TRBJ1-1, with D tentatively TRBD1 (6 bases). The CDR3 bases are TGTGCCAGCCAATGGGGGGGGGCCGAAGCTTTCTTT. This encodes CASQWGGAEAFF.